This T cell receptor (beta chain) was documented in a study of STAT5B mutations in CD4+ large granular lymphocyte leukemia (dated by TCRdb to 2022 to 2024). Some background on the complete study: Among the healthy controls, the CDR3 'QG' motif was associated with a particular HLA allele. The study compared the TCRbeta repertoires of patients with CD4+ T-cell large granular lymphocyte leukemia against the TCRbeta repertoires of healthy blood donors. The purity of purified fractions was confirmed by flow cytometry on FACSCanto II or FACSVerse to exceed 95% among lymphocytes.

Paper-wide results and their limitations: Compared with healthy CD4+ repertoires, CD4-sorted patient repertoires appeared more clonal, and this difference remained even after the putative leukemic clones were removed. TRBV06-family usage was enriched among the top patient clones (8/27) compared with healthy controls (2/35). Main leukemic clonotypes were private to each patient, although approximately 26% appeared at low frequency in other patients' non-leukemic repertoires. The data were not HLA-matched, and the higher clonality in CD4+ T-LGLL than in CD8+ T-LGLL could be due to the relatively small sample size.

From cysteine to phenylalanine, the CDR3 is 18 amino acids long. Only the CDR3 DNA stays, 54 bases, in frame from base 1. Trimming leaves V shorter by 5 bases and J shorter by 5 bases, with the junction holding 15 bases beyond the gene matches. As encoded in the germline V gene (reference sequence), CDR1 is MNHEY while CDR2 is SMNVEV. The immunoSEQ assay at survey resolution was applied to genomic DNA for sequencing of TCRbeta rearrangements. The study's own analysis went as follows. A lowest detectable productive clonotype frequency of 2.59 x 10-5 was observed in the TCR sequencing data. Only productive TCRbeta rearrangements, meaning sequences that were complete and in-frame, were kept for the analyses. Clonality for each sample was calculated as Simpson clonality in the immunoSEQ Analyzer version 3.0. Clones were categorized by frequency as very rare, small, medium, large (1-20%) or hyperexpanded (>20%). Generation probabilities were estimated with OLGA 1.2.3, V-gene circos plots were made with VDJtools, specificities were searched in VDJdb, and CDR3 motifs were identified with GLIPH. Sourced from immuneACCESS, this table was stored by TCRdb with only in-frame sequences that have V and J called. A share of the clones is absent; for the studies checked, an unresolved V gene accounts for under half, and the remainder has no known explanation. V and J calls plus clone size are reproduced from that table; the DNA served to infer D and trimming. The table for this sample lists tens of thousands of clones; approximately 79% of them were counted only once. The ten biggest clones cover roughly 2% of the sample.

Buffy coats from around 37 blood donors, supplied by the Finnish Red Cross blood service, were used as healthy controls. All TCR-sequenced material derived from peripheral blood: patient blood samples and healthy donor buffy coats. Ficoll-Hypaque gradient centrifugation was used to isolate peripheral blood mononuclear cells. For the healthy controls, CD4+ cells were obtained from buffy coats by magnetic purification. The Gentra Puregene Cell and Tissue kit was used to extract genomic DNA, and a Qubit 2.0 fluorometer was used to measure the amount of genomic DNA. Comments on this clone: Its target antigen remains unknown. Nothing much larger sits one base from this clone, and base qualities are not available.

The chain joins TRBV27 to TRBJ2-1, with 10 bases in between that match TRBD2. This TCR came from a human donor in good health. Material for sequencing was CD4+ T cells from blood buffy coats. The sequenced DNA: TGTGCCAGCAGTAGTAACCGGGGGGTACTAGCGGGACACAATGAGCAGTTCTTC. Its protein reads: CASSSNRGVLAGHNEQFF.